This T cell receptor beta chain stems from a study of blood T cell repertoires in COVID-19. V lost 5 bases and J lost 9, with 14 bases in between. Germline V lookup: CDR1 SGHRS, CDR2 YFSETQ. The CDR3 totals 12 residues. As handled by the study authors: For nucleated cells, counts were estimated from reference gene primer amplification. The repertoire was sequenced with immunoSEQ multiplex PCR; TCRdb's copy has only in-frame clones and lacks some. The V and J calls and clone size come from that table; D and trimming were worked out from the DNA. The table has a few hundred thousand clones, approximately 85% seen once. Followed over time, Seattle patients had been enrolled while infection was active. The table lists this clone with a few counts.

The chain has TRBV5-1 and TRBJ2-5, with TRBD2 as a possible D gene (5 bases). This receptor was identified in a human donor with COVID-19, enrolled during active disease. The donor label of this sample is uncertain. The material sequenced was peripheral blood. This CDR3 is CASRDPAEAQYF. The CDR3, as DNA: TGCGCCAGCAGGGACCCCGCGGAGGCCCAGTACTTC.